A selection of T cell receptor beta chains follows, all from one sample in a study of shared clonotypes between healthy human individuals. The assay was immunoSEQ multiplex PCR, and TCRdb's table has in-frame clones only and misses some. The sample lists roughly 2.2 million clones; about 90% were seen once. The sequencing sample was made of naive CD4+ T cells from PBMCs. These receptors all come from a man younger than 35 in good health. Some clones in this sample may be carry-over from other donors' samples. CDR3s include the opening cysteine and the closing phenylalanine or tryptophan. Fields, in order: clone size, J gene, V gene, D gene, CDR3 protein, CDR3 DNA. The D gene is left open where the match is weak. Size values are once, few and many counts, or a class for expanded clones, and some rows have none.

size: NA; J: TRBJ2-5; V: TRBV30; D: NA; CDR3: CAWMRRQETQYF; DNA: TGTGCCTGGATGAGACGACAGGAGACCCAGTACTTC
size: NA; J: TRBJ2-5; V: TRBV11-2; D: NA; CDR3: CASSLELGQEETQYF; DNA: TGTGCCAGCAGCTTAGAACTAGGACAAGAAGAGACCCAGTACTTC
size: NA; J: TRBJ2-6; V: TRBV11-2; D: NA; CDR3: CASSFSFDGSGANVLTF; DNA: TGTGCCAGCAGCTTCAGTTTTGACGGCTCTGGGGCCAACGTCCTGACTTTC
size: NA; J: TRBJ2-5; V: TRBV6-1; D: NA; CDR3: CASSRDFTGETQYF; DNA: TGTGCCAGCAGCCGGGACTTTACAGGGGAGACCCAGTACTTC
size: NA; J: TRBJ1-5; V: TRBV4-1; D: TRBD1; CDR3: CASSQDAAGGLNQPQHF; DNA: TGCGCCAGCAGCCAAGATGCGGCAGGGGGATTGAATCAGCCCCAGCATTTT
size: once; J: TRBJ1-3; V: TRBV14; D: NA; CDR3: CASSRGTPGNTIYF; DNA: TGTGCCAGCAGCCGGGGAACCCCAGGAAACACCATATATTTT
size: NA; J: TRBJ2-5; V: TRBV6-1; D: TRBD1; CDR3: CASSGDRAGETQYF; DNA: TGTGCCAGCAGTGGGGACAGGGCGGGGGAGACCCAGTACTTC
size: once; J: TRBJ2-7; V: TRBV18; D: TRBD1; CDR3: CASSPRTGQTYEQYF; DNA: TGTGCCAGCTCACCACGGACAGGGCAGACCTACGAGCAGTACTTC
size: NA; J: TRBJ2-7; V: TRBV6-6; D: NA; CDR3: CASSGRYEQYF; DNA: TGTGCCAGCAGTGGGAGATACGAGCAGTACTTC
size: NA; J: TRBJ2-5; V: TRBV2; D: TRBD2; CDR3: CATGGGRDQETQYF; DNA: TGTGCCACCGGGGGGGGCAGGGACCAAGAGACCCAGTACTTC
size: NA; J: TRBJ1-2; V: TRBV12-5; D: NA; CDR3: CASGFEGRGHGYTF; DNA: TGTGCTAGTGGTTTCGAGGGCAGGGGTCATGGCTACACCTTC
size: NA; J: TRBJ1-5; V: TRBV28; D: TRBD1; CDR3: CASSPGQGRNQPQHF; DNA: TGTGCCAGCAGTCCCGGACAGGGACGCAATCAGCCCCAGCATTTT
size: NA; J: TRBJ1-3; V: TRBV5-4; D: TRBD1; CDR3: CASSLTGTGSSGNTIYF; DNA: TGTGCCAGCAGCTTGACCGGGACAGGTTCCTCTGGAAACACCATATATTTT
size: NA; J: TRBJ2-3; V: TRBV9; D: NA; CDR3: CASSGGITDTQYF; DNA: TGTGCCAGCAGCGGGGGGATCACAGATACGCAGTATTTT
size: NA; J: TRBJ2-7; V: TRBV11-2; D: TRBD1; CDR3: CASSFRTGGDYEQYF; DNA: TGTGCCAGCAGCTTCCGGACAGGGGGGGACTACGAGCAGTACTTC
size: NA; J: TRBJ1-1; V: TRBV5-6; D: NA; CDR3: CASSLESTSTEAFF; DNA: TGTGCCAGCAGCTTGGAATCGACAAGCACTGAAGCTTTCTTT
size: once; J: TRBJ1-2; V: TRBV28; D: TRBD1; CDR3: CASRATGVGFPYTF; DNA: TGTGCCAGCAGGGCGACAGGGGTCGGCTTCCCCTACACCTTC
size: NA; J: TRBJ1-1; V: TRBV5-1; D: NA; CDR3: CASSFLTGSNTEAFF; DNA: TGCGCCAGCAGCTTCCTGACGGGATCAAACACTGAAGCTTTCTTT
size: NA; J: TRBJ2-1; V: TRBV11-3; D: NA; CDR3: CASGTGGASYNEQFF; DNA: TGTGCCAGCGGGACTGGAGGGGCCTCCTACAATGAGCAGTTCTTC
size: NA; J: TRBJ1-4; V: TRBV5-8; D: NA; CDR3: CASSSGTSNEKLFF; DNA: TGTGCCAGCAGCTCTGGGACATCTAATGAAAAACTGTTTTTT